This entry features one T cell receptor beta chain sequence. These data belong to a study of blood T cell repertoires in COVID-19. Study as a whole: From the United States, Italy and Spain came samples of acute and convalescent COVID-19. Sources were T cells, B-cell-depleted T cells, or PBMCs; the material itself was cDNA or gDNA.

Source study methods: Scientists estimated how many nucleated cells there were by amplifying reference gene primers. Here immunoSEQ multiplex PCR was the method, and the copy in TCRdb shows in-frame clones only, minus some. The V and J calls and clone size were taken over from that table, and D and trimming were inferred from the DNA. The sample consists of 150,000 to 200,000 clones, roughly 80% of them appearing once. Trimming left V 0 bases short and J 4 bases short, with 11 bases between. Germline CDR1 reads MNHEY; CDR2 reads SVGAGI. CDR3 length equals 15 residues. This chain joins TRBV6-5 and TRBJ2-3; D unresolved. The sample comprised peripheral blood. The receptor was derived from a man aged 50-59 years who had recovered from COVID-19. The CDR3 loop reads CASSYSNMLADTQYF. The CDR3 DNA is TGTGCCAGCAGTTACTCTAACATGCTCGCAGATACGCAGTATTTT.